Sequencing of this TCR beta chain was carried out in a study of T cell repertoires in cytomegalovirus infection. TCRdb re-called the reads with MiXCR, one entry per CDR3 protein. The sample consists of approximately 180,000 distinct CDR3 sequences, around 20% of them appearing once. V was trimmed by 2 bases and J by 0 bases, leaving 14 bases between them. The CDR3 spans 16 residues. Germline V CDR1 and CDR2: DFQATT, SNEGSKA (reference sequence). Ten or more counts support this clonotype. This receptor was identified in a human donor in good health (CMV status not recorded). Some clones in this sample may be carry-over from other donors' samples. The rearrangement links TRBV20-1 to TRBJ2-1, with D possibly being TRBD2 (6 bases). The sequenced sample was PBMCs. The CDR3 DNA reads TGCAGTGCTAGAAGGAGAGCGGGCAGCTCCTACAATGAGCAGTTCTTC. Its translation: CSARRRAGSSYNEQFF.